This T cell receptor beta chain was recorded in a study of CD8 T cells in ankylosing spondylitis. Overall study findings and caveats: Clones linked to the disease showed a CD8+ phenotype. They occurred at relatively low frequencies in peripheral blood. Reports say disease-linked clones showed up significantly more in matched ankylosing spondylitis synovial fluid. Blood of patients with ankylosing spondylitis appeared to be characterized by a TCR beta motif of eight highly homologous variants.

There are 14 residues in the CDR3. V was shortened by 5 bases and J by 7 bases, with 15 bases between the two germline ends. Germline CDR1 is SEHNR and CDR2 is FQNEAQ (reference sequence). As the method for making TCR beta libraries, quantitative 5'-RACE with molecular barcodes was used. TCRdb used MiXCR to reprocess the 5' RACE reads, holding one entry per CDR3 protein. The sample carries about 240,000 distinct CDR3 sequences, 20% to 30% recorded once. The sample holds many counts of this clonotype. Its antigen is unidentified. The source of this sequence is a male donor with ankylosing spondylitis or in good health (not recorded which). The rearrangement uses TRBV7-9 and TRBJ2-1, with D perhaps TRBD2 (6 bases). Sequenced input: blood, either unsorted or a sorted T cell fraction (not recorded which). In DNA, the CDR3 is TGTGCCAGCAGCCCCTATGCTGGGGGGAATGAGCAGTTCTTC. Translating gives CASSPYAGGNEQFF.